This T cell receptor beta chain was captured in a study of blood T cell repertoires in COVID-19. Study-level information: PBMCs, B-cell-depleted T cells, or T cells provided the cDNA or gDNA that made up the material.

Original handling: Reference gene primer amplification in the assay estimated nucleated cell counts. The protocol was immunoSEQ multiplex PCR, while the TCRdb copy is restricted to in-frame clones and leaves out a portion. Clone size and the V and J calls come from that table; the DNA yielded D and trimming. The sample yields 300,000 to 400,000 clones, about 87% seen once. CDR1 is LNHDA and CDR2 is SQIVND in the germline V gene (reference sequence). The CDR3 is 15 amino acids. Trimming took 5 bases from V and 5 from J; bases not matched to a gene: 11. Material for sequencing was peripheral blood. This chain uses TRBV19 with TRBJ2-5; 7 bases match TRBD2. This clonotype was obtained from a woman aged 45-65 years who had recovered from COVID-19. The CDR3 DNA follows: TGTGCCAGTAGTTTGTCGGGCGGGAGCGGGGAGACCCAGTACTTC. Translated: CASSLSGGSGETQYF.